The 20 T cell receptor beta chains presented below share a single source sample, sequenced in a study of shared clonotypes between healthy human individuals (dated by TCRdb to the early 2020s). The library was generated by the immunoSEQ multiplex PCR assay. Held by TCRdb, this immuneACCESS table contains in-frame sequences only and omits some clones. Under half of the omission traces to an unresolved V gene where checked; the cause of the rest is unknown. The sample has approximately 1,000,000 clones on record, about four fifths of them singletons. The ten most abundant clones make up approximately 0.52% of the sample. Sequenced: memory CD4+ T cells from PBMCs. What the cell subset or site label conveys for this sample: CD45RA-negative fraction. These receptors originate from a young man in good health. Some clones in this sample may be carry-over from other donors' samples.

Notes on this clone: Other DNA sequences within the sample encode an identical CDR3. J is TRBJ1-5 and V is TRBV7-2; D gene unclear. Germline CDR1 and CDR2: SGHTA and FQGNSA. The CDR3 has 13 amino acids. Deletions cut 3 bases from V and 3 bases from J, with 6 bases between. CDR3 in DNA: TGTGCCAGCAGCTTGGGGAACAATCAGCCCCAGCATTTT. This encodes CASSLGNNQPQHF.

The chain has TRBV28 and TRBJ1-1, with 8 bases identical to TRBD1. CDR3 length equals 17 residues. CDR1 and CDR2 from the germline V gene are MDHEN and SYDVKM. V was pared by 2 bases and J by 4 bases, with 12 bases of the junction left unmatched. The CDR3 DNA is TGTGCCAGCAGTTTAATTAAGGCAGGGGGCTTGGGCACTGAAGCTTTCTTT. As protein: CASSLIKAGGLGTEAFF.

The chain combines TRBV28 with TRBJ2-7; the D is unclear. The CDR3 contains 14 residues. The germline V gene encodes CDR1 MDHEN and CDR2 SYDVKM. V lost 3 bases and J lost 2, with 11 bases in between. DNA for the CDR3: TGTGCCAGCAGTTTGACGCGCGAGACCTACGAGCAGTACTTC. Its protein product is CASSLTRETYEQYF.

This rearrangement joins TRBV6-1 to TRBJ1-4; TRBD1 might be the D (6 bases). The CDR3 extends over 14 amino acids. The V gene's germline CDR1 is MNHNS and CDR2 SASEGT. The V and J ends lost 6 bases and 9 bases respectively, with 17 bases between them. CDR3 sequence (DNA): TGTGCCAGCAGACGAACTAGACAGGAACAAAAACTGTTTTTT. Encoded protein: CASRRTRQEQKLFF.

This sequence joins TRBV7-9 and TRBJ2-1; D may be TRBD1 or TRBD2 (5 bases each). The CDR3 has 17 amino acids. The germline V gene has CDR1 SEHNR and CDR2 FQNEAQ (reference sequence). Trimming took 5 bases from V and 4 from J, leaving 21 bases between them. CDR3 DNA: TGTGCCAGCAGCCCACAATCCGGGACCCCGCGGTACAATGAGCAGTTCTTC. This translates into CASSPQSGTPRYNEQFF.

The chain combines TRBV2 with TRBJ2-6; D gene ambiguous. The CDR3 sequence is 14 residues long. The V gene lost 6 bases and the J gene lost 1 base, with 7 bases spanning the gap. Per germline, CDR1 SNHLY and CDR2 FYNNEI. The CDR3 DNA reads TGTGCCAGCAGGACCCCTTCTGGGGCCAACGTCCTGACTTTC. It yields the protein CASRTPSGANVLTF.

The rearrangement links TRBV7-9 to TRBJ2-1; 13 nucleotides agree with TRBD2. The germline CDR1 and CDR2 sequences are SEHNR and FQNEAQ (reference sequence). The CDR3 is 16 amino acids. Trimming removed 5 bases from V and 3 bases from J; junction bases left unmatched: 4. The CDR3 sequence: CASSVGLAGVYNEQFF. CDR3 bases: TGTGCCAGCAGCGTCGGACTAGCGGGAGTCTACAATGAGCAGTTCTTC. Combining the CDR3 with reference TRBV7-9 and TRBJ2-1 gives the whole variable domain DTGVSQNPRHKITKRGQNVTFRCDPISEHNRLYWYRQTLGQGPEFLTYFQNEAQLEKSRLLSDRFSAERPKGSFSTLEIQRTEQGDSAMYLCASSVGLAGVYNEQFFGPGTRLTVL.

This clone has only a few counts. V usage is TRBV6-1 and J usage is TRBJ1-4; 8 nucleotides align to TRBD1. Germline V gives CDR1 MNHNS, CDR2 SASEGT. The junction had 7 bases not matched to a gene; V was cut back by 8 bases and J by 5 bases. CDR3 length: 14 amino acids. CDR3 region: CASQHRTGNEKLFF. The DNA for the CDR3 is TGTGCCAGCCAACATCGGACAGGGAATGAAAAACTGTTTTTT.

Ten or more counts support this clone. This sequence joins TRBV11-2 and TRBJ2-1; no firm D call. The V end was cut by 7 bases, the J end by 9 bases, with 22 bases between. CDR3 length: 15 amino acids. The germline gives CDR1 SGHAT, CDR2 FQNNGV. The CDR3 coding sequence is TGTGCCAGCACCACCCAATCTCTTGGGTTCGGTGAGCAGTTCTTC. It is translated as CASTTQSLGFGEQFF.

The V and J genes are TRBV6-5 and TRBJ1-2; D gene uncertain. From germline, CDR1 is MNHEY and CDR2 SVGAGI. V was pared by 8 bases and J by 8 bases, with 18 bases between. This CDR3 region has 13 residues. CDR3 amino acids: CASSQGWTRGYTF. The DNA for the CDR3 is TGTGCCAGCTCACAAGGTTGGACCCGAGGCTACACCTTC.

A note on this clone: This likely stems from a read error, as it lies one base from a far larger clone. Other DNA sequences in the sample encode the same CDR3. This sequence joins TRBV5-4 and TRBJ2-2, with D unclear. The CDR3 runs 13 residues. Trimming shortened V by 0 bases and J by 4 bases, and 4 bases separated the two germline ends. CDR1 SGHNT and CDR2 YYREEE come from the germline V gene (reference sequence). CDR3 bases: TGTGCCAGCAGCTTGGGACTCACCGGGGAGCTGTTTTTT. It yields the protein CASSLGLTGELFF.

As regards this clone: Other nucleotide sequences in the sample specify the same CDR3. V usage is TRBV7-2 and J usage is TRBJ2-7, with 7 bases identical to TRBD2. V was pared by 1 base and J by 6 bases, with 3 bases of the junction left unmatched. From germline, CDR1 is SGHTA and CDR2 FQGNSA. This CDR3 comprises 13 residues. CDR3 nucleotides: TGTGCCAGCAGCTTAGGAGGGAGGGCCGAGCAGTACTTC. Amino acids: CASSLGGRAEQYF.

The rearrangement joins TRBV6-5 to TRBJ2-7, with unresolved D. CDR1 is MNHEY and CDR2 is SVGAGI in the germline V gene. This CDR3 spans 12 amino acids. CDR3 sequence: CATEGRTYEQYF. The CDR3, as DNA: TGTGCGACCGAAGGCCGCACCTACGAGCAGTACTTC.

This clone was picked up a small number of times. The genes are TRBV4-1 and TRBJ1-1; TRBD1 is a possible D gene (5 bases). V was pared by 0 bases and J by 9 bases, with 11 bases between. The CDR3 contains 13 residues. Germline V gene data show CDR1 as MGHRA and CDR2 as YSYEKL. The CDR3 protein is CASSQETVTKAFF. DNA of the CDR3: TGCGCCAGCAGCCAAGAGACAGTCACGAAAGCTTTCTTT.

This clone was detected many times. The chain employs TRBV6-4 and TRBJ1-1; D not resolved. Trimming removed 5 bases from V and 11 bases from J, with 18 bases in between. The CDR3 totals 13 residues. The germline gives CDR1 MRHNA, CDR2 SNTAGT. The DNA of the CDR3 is TGTGCCAGCAGTTTAAGGGAGGGCGGGCAGGCTTTCTTT. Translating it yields CASSLREGGQAFF.

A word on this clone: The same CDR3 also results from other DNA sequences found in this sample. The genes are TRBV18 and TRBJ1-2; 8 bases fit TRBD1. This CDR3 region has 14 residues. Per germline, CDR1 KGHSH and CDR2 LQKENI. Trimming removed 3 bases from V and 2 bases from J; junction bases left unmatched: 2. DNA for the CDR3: TGTGCCAGCTCACCGGACAGGGTAAACTATGGCTACACCTTC. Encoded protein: CASSPDRVNYGYTF.

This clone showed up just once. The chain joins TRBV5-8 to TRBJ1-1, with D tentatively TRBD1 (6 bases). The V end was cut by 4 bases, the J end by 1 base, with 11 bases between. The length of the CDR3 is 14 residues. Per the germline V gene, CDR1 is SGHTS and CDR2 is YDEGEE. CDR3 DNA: TGTGCCAGCAGCCCCCCGGGACAGAACACTGAAGCTTTCTTT. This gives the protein CASSPPGQNTEAFF.

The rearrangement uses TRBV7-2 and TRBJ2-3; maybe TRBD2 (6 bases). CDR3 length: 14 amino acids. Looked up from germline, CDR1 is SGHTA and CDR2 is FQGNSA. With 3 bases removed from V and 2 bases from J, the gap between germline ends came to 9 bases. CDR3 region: CASSFTGVTDTQYF. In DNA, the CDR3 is TGTGCCAGCAGCTTCACGGGGGTCACAGATACGCAGTATTTT. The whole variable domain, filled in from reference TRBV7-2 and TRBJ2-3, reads GAGVSQSPSNKVTEKGKDVELRCDPISGHTALYWYRQSLGQGLEFLIYFQGNSAPDKSGLPSDRFSAERTGGSVSTLTIQRTQQEDSAVYLCASSFTGVTDTQYFGPGTRLTVL.

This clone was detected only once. The chain's CDR3 is CASSPQGAAGNTIYF. In DNA, the CDR3 is TGTGCCAGCTCACCACAGGGGGCGGCTGGAAACACCATATATTTT. The V call is TRBV18, the J call TRBJ1-3, with 7 bases identical to TRBD1. The CDR3 is 15 residues long. Trimming at V came to 1 base and at J to 2 bases, leaving 2 bases not matched to a gene. Germline V gene sequence: CDR1 KGHSH, CDR2 LQKENI.

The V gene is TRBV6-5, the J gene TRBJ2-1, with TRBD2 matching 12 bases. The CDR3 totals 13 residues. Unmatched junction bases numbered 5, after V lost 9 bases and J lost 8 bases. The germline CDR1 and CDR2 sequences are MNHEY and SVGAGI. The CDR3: CASGLAGPYEQFF. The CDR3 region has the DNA TGTGCCAGTGGACTAGCGGGACCGTATGAGCAGTTCTTC.